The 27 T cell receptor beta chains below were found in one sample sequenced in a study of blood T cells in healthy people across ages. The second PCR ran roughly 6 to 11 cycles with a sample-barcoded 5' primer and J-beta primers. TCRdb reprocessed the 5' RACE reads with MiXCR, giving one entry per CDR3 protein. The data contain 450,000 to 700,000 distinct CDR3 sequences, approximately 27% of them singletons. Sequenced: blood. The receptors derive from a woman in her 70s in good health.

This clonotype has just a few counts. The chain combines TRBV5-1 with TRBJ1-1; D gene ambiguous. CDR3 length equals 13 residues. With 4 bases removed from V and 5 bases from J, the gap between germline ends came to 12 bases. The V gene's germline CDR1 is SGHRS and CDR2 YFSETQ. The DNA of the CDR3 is TGCGCCAGCAGCCCAGCATTCCGGACTGAAGCTTTCTTT. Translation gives CASSPAFRTEAFF.

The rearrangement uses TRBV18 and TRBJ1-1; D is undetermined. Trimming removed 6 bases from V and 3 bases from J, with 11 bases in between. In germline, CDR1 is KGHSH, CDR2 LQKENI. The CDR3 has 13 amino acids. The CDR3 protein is CASSRGFYTEAFF. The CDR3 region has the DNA TGTGCCAGCTCGCGGGGTTTTTACACTGAAGCTTTCTTT.

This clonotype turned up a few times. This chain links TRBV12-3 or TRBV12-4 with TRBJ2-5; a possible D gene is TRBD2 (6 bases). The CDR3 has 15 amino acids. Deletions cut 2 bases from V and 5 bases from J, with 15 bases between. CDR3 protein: CASSLPEEGGETQYF. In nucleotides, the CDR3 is TGTGCCAGCAGTTTACCGGAGGAGGGTGGGGAGACCCAGTACTTC.

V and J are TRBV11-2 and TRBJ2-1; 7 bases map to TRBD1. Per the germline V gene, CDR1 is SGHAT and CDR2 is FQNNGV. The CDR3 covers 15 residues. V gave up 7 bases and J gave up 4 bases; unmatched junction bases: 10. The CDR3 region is CASTIKWDRYNEQFF. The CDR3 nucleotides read TGTGCCAGCACCATCAAGTGGGACAGATACAATGAGCAGTTCTTC.

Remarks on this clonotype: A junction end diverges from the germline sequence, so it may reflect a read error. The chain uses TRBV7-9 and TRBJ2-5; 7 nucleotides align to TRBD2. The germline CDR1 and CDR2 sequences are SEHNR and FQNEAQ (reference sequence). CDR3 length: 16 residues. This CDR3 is CASSPGVAGMGETQYF. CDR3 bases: TGCGCCAGCAGCCCCGGTGTAGCGGGCATGGGAGAGACCCAGTACTTC.

CDR3 sequence reads: CSATSPGTGGRMKEELFF. DNA of the CDR3: TGCAGTGCCACGTCCCCAGGGACAGGGGGACGGATGAAGGAAGAACTGTTTTTT. The chain links TRBV20-1 to TRBJ1-4; TRBD1 agrees at 11 bases. Losses at the gene ends were 6 bases for V and 12 bases for J; bases not matched to a gene: 24. CDR1 is DFQATT, CDR2 SNEGSKA, per germline (reference sequence). This CDR3 comprises 18 residues.

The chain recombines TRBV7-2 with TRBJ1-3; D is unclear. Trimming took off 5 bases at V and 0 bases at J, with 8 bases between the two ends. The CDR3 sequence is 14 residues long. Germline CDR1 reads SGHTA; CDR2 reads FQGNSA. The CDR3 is CASSPMNSGNTIYF. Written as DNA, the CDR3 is TGTGCCAGCAGCCCGATGAACTCTGGAAACACCATATATTTT.

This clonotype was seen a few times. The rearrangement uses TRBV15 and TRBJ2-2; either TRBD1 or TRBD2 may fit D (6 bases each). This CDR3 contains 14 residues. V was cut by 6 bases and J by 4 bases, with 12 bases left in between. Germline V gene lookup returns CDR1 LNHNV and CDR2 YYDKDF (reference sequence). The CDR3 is CATSSGAGTGELFF. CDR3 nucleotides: TGTGCCACCAGTTCGGGGGCAGGCACCGGGGAGCTGTTTTTT.

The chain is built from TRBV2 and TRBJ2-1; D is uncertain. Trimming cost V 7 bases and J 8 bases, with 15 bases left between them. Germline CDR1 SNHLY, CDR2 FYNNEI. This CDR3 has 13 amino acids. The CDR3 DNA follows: TGTGCCAGCAAAAGGGAAACCGTCCATGAGCAGTTCTTC. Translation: CASKRETVHEQFF. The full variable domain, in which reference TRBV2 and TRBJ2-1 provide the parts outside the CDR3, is EPEVTQTPSHQVTQMGQEVILRCVPISNHLYFYWYRQILGQKVEFLVSFYNNEISEKSEIFDDQFSVERPDGSNFTLKIRSTKLEDSAMYFCASKRETVHEQFFGPGTRLTVL.

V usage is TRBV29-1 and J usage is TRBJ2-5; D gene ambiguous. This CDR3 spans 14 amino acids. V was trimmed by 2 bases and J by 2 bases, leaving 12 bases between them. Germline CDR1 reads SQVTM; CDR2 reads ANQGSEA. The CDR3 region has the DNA TGCAGCGTTGAAATGGTAACCCAACAAGAGACCCAGTACTTC. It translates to CSVEMVTQQETQYF. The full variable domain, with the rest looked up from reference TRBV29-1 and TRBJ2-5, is SAVISQKPSRDICQRGTSLTIQCQVDSQVTMMFWYRQQPGQSLTLIATANQGSEATYESGFVIDKFPISRPNLTFSTLTVSNMSPEDSSIYLCSVEMVTQQETQYFGPGTRLLVL.

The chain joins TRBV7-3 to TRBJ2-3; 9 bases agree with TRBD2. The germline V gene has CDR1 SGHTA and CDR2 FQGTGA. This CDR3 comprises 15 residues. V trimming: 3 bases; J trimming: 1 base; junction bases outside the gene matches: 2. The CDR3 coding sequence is TGTGCCAGCAGCTTGATAGCGGGGGGCACAGATACGCAGTATTTT. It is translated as CASSLIAGGTDTQYF.

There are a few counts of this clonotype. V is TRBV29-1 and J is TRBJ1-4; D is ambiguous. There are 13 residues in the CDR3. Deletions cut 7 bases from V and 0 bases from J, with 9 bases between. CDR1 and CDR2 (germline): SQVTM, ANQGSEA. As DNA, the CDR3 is TGCAGCGCCGGAGGATCAACTAATGAAAAACTGTTTTTT. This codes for CSAGGSTNEKLFF.

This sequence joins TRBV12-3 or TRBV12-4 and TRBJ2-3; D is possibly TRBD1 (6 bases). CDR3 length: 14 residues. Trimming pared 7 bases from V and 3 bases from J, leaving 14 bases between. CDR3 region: CASTLRGFTDTQYF. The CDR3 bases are TGTGCCAGCACCCTTAGGGGGTTTACAGATACGCAGTATTTT.

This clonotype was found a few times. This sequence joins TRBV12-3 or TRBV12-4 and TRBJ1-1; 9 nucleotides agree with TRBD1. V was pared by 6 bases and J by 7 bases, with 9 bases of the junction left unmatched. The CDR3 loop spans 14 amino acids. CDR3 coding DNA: TGTGCCAGCAGAATCACAGGGGGCGAGATTGAAGCTTTCTTT. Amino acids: CASRITGGEIEAFF.

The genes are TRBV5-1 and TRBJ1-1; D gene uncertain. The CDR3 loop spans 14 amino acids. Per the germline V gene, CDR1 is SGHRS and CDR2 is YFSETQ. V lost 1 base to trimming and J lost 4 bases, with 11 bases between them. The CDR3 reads CASSLLPASTEAFF. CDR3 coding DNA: TGCGCCAGCAGCTTGTTACCGGCGAGCACTGAAGCTTTCTTT.

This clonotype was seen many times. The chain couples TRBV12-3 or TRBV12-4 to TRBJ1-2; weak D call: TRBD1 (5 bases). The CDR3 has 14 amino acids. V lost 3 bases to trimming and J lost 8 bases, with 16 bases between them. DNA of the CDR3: TGTGCCAGCAGTTTCGGGACCGCCACGGGCGGCTACACCTTC. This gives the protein CASSFGTATGGYTF.

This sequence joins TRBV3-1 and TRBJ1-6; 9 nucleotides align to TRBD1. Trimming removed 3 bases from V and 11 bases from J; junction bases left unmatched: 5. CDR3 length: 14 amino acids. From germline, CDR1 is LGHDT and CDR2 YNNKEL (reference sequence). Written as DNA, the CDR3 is TGTGCCAGCAGCCAGGGACAGGGAGGAACACCCCTCCACTTT. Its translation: CASSQGQGGTPLHF.

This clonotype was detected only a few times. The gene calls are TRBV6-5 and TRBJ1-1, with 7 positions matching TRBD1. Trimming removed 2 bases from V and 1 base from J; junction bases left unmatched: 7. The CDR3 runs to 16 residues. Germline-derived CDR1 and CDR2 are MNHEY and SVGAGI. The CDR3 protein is CASSYDQTGENTEAFF. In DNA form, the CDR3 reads TGTGCCAGCAGTTACGACCAAACAGGGGAGAACACTGAAGCTTTCTTT.

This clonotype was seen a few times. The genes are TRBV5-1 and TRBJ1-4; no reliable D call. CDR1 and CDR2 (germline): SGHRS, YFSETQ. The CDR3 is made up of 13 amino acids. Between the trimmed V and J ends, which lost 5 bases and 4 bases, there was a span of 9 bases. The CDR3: CASSGRLNEKLFF. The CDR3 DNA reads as TGCGCCAGCAGTGGGAGGCTTAATGAAAAACTGTTTTTT.

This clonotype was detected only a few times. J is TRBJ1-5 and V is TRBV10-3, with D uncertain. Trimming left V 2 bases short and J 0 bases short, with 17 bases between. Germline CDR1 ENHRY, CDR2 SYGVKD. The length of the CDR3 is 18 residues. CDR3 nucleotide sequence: TGTGCCATCAGTGAGAGTCGCTTTCAAGGGATTAGCAATCAGCCCCAGCATTTT. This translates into CAISESRFQGISNQPQHF.

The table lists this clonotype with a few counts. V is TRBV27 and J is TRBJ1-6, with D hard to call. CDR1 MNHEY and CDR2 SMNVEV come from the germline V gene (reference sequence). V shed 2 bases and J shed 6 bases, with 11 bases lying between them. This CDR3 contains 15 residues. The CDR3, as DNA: TGTGCCAGCAGTTTACAGGCGGCACCTAATTCACCCCTCCACTTT. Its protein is CASSLQAAPNSPLHF.

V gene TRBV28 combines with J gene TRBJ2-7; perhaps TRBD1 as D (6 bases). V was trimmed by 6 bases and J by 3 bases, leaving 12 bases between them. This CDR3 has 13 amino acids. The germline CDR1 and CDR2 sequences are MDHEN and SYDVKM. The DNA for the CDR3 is TGTGCCAGCAGCCTCGGACAGCACTACGAGCAGTACTTC. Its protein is CASSLGQHYEQYF.

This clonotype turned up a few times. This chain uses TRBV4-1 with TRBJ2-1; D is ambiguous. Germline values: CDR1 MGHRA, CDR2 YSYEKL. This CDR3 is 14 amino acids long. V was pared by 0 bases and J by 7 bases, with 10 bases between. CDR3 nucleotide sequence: TGCGCCAGCAGCCAAGATTGGGCTAGGAATGAGCAGTTCTTC. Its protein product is CASSQDWARNEQFF.

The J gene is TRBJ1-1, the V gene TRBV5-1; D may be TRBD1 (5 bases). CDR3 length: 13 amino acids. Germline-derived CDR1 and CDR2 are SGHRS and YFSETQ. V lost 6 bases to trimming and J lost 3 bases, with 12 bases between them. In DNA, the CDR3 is TGCGCCAGCAACCCACGGGGGGACACTGAAGCTTTCTTT. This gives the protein CASNPRGDTEAFF.

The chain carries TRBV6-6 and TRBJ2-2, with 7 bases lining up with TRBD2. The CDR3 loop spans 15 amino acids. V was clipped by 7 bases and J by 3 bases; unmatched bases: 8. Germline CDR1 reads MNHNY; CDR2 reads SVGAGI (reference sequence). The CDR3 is CASTGRGSDTGELFF. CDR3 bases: TGTGCCAGCACTGGGCGGGGGAGTGACACCGGGGAGCTGTTTTTT.

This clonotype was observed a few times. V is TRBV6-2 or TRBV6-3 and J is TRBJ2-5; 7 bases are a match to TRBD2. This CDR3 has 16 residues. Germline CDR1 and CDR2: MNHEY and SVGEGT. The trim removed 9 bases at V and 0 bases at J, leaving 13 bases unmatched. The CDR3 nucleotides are TGTGCCAGACACTACCTGGCTAGCGGTTACCAAGAGACCCAGTACTTC. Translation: CARHYLASGYQETQYF.

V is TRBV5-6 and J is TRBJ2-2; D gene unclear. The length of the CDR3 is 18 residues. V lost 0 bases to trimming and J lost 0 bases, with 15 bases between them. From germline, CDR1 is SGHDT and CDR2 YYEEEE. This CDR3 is CASSLGTYPITNTGELFF. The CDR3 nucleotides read TGTGCCAGCAGCTTGGGGACCTACCCGATAACGAACACCGGGGAGCTGTTTTTT.